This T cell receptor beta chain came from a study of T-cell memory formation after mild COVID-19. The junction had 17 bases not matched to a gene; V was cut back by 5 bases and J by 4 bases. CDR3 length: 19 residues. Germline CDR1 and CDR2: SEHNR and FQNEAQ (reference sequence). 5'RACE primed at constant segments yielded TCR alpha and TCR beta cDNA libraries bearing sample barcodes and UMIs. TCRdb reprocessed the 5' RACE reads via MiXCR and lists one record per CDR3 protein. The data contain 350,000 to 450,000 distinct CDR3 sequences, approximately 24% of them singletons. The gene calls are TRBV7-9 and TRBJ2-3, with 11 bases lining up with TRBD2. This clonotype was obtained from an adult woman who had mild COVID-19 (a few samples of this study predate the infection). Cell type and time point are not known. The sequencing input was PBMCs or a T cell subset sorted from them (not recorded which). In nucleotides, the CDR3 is TGTGCCAGCAGCGGATTCGGACCACATAGCGGGGGGGCTCCAGATACGCAGTATTTT. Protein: CASSGFGPHSGGAPDTQYF.